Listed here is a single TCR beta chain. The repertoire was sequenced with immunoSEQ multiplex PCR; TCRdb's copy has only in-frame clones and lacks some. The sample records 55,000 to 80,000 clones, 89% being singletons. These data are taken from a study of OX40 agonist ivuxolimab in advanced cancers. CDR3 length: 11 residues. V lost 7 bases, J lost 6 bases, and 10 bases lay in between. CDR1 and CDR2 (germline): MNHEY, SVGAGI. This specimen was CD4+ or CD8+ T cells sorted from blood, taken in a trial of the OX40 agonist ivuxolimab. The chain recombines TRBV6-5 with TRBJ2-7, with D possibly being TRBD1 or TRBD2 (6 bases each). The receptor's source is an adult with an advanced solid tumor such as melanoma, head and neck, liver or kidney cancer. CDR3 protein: CASTEGGEQYF. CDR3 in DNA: TGTGCCAGCACGGAGGGGGGCGAGCAGTACTTC.